This T cell receptor (beta chain) is from a study of cytotoxic CD8 clonotypes in ibrutinib-treated CLL. About this clone itself: Its matching antigen is unknown.

The method was immunoSEQ multiplex PCR; TCRdb's version includes in-frame clones alone and lacks a portion of them. The data hold more than 75,000 clones, with roughly three quarters observed a single time. Germline V gives CDR1 SGHRS, CDR2 YFSETQ. With 2 bases removed from V and 2 bases from J, the gap between germline ends came to 17 bases. The length of the CDR3 is 16 residues. Study results and caveats: Baseline levels of clonality went above those of age-matched healthy donors and moved with circulating CD8+ T-cell counts. Clonality increased with ibrutinib response but returned toward baseline at progression.

This sequence joins TRBV5-1 and TRBJ2-7, with a weak D call TRBD2 (7 bases). The source of this sequence is a human donor with chronic lymphocytic leukemia. Sequenced here: PBMCs, sampled after 24 months of ibrutinib treatment. CDR3 sequence: CASSLFGGTTPYEQYF. The CDR3 coding sequence is TGCGCCAGCAGCTTATTCGGGGGGACAACCCCCTACGAGCAGTACTTC.